These T cell receptor beta chains were read from a single sample in a study of identical twins. One entry per CDR3 protein, called by TCRdb with MiXCR from the 5' RACE reads. The sample holds 570,000 or so distinct CDR3 sequences, just under 10% seen once. The same data also went into a second study, on yellow fever vaccine responses in identical twins.

Sequenced: PBMCs. The receptors originated from a woman in her late teens or twenties in good health. Each CDR3 is given with its conserved first and last residue. Fields, in order: CDR3 protein, J gene, V gene, clone size. Only some rows state a clone size, as once, few, many or a class for expanded clones.

CDR3: CASSQEQISNYGYTF
J: TRBJ1-2
V: TRBV14
size: few

CDR3: CASSYKGHLAYGYTF
J: TRBJ1-2
V: TRBV6-2/TRBV6-3
size: .

CDR3: CAWSVLEGIGELFF
J: TRBJ2-2
V: TRBV30
size: few

CDR3: CASSKGGQGFGYTF
J: TRBJ1-2
V: TRBV21-1
size: few

CDR3: CASSPREARYNEQFF
J: TRBJ2-1
V: TRBV7-9
size: many

CDR3: CAWSGQNTEAFF
J: TRBJ1-1
V: TRBV30
size: few

CDR3: CASSPPSDAGGMDEQFF
J: TRBJ2-1
V: TRBV5-1
size: many

CDR3: CASRGSIGNTEAFF
J: TRBJ1-1
V: TRBV12-3/TRBV12-4
size: .

CDR3: CSARDLGTPGREQFF
J: TRBJ2-1
V: TRBV20-1
size: .

CDR3: CASSGVGGQGSDTQYF
J: TRBJ2-3
V: TRBV5-1
size: .

CDR3: CASSPLVYNEQFF
J: TRBJ2-1
V: TRBV12-3/TRBV12-4
size: many

CDR3: CASSEEWNTEAFF
J: TRBJ1-1
V: TRBV6-1
size: few

CDR3: CASSKKHYEQYF
J: TRBJ2-7
V: TRBV7-2
size: .

CDR3: CASSEFGLGYTF
J: TRBJ1-2
V: TRBV25-1
size: many

CDR3: CASSPFRHYEQYF
J: TRBJ2-7
V: TRBV18
size: .

CDR3: CSTENSAEQFF
J: TRBJ2-1
V: TRBV20-1
size: few

CDR3: CASSFGTQETQYF
J: TRBJ2-5
V: TRBV11-2
size: many

CDR3: CASSLRNLEQYF
J: TRBJ2-7
V: TRBV7-2
size: few

CDR3: CASSGGPPQETQYF
J: TRBJ2-5
V: TRBV9
size: few

CDR3: CSATIEYEQYF
J: TRBJ2-7
V: TRBV20-1
size: many

CDR3: CASSLTDYGYTF
J: TRBJ1-2
V: TRBV12-3/TRBV12-4
size: many

CDR3: CASTIAGAYEQYF
J: TRBJ2-7
V: TRBV10-2
size: few